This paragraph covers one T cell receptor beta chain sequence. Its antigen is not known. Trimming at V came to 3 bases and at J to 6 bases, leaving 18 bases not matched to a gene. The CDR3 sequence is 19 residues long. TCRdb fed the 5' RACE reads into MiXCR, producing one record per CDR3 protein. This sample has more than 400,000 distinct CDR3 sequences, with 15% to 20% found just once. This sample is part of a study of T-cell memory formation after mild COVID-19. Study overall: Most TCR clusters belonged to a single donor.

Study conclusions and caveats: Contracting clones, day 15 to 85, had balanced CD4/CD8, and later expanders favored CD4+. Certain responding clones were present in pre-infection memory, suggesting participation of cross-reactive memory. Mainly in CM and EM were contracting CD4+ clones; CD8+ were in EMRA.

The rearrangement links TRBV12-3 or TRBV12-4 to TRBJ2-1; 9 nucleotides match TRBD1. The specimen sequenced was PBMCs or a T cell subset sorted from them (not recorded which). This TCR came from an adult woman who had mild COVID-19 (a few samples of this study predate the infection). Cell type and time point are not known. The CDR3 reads CASSFTQVDRGGKFNEQFF. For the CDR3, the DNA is TGTGCCAGCAGTTTTACTCAAGTGGACAGGGGAGGAAAATTCAATGAGCAGTTCTTC.